These T cell receptor beta chains were read from a single sample in a study of blood T cells in healthy people across ages. Via MiXCR, TCRdb re-called the 5' RACE reads, giving one row per CDR3 protein. The top ten hold approximately 17% of the sample, which has more than 800,000 distinct CDR3 sequences, 35% to 55% seen once. Sequences were obtained from blood. These receptors were obtained from a woman aged 55-75 years in good health. Each CDR3 is given with its conserved first and last residue. Fields, in order: CDR3 protein, CDR3 DNA, clone size, V gene, J gene, D gene. D genes are given only for firm matches. Clone size is stated in some rows and not others, as once, few, many or a class when expanded.

CDR3 protein: CSATHRGAEQFF
CDR3 DNA: TGCAGCGCGACCCACAGGGGGGCTGAGCAGTTCTTC
clone size: few
V gene: TRBV29-1
J gene: TRBJ2-1
D gene: TRBD1

CDR3 protein: CASSQAKRETQYF
CDR3 DNA: TGTGCCAGCAGCCAAGCCAAGAGAGAGACCCAGTACTTC
clone size: few
V gene: TRBV14
J gene: TRBJ2-5
D gene: .

CDR3 protein: CASSSLDDTGELFF
CDR3 DNA: TGCGCCAGCAGCTCCTTAGACGACACCGGGGAGCTGTTTTTT
clone size: .
V gene: TRBV5-1
J gene: TRBJ2-2
D gene: .

CDR3 protein: CASTSGFEGNNEKLFF
CDR3 DNA: TGTGCCAGCACCTCGGGCTTCGAGGGGAACAATGAAAAACTGTTTTTT
clone size: once
V gene: TRBV7-9
J gene: TRBJ1-4
D gene: .

CDR3 protein: CATQDPPDTQYF
CDR3 DNA: TGTGCCACCCAGGACCCCCCAGATACGCAGTATTTT
clone size: few
V gene: TRBV28
J gene: TRBJ2-3
D gene: .

CDR3 protein: CASSPKPTDTQYF
CDR3 DNA: TGTGCCAGCAGCCCTAAACCCACAGATACGCAGTATTTT
clone size: .
V gene: TRBV7-9
J gene: TRBJ2-3
D gene: .

CDR3 protein: CASSQDVGYEQYF
CDR3 DNA: TGCGCCAGCAGCCAAGATGTGGGCTACGAGCAGTACTTC
clone size: many
V gene: TRBV4-1
J gene: TRBJ2-7
D gene: .

CDR3 protein: CAWSVQSAGPYEQYF
CDR3 DNA: TGTGCCTGGAGTGTTCAGTCCGCCGGCCCCTACGAGCAGTACTTC
clone size: .
V gene: TRBV30
J gene: TRBJ2-7
D gene: .

CDR3 protein: CASSPRRLAGYEQYF
CDR3 DNA: TGTGCCAGCAGTCCACGAAGACTAGCGGGCTACGAGCAGTACTTC
clone size: few
V gene: TRBV27
J gene: TRBJ2-7
D gene: TRBD2

CDR3 protein: CASTQRLAGQETQYF
CDR3 DNA: TGTGCCAGCACCCAGAGGCTAGCGGGCCAAGAGACCCAGTACTTC
clone size: .
V gene: TRBV27
J gene: TRBJ2-5
D gene: TRBD2

CDR3 protein: CSARVRIRGGNEKLFF
CDR3 DNA: TGCAGTGCTAGGGTCCGAATTAGGGGAGGTAATGAAAAACTGTTTTTT
clone size: .
V gene: TRBV20-1
J gene: TRBJ1-4
D gene: .

CDR3 protein: CASSLVTATYNEQFF
CDR3 DNA: TGTGCCAGCAGCTTAGTCACAGCGACCTACAATGAGCAGTTCTTC
clone size: once
V gene: TRBV7-9
J gene: TRBJ2-1
D gene: .